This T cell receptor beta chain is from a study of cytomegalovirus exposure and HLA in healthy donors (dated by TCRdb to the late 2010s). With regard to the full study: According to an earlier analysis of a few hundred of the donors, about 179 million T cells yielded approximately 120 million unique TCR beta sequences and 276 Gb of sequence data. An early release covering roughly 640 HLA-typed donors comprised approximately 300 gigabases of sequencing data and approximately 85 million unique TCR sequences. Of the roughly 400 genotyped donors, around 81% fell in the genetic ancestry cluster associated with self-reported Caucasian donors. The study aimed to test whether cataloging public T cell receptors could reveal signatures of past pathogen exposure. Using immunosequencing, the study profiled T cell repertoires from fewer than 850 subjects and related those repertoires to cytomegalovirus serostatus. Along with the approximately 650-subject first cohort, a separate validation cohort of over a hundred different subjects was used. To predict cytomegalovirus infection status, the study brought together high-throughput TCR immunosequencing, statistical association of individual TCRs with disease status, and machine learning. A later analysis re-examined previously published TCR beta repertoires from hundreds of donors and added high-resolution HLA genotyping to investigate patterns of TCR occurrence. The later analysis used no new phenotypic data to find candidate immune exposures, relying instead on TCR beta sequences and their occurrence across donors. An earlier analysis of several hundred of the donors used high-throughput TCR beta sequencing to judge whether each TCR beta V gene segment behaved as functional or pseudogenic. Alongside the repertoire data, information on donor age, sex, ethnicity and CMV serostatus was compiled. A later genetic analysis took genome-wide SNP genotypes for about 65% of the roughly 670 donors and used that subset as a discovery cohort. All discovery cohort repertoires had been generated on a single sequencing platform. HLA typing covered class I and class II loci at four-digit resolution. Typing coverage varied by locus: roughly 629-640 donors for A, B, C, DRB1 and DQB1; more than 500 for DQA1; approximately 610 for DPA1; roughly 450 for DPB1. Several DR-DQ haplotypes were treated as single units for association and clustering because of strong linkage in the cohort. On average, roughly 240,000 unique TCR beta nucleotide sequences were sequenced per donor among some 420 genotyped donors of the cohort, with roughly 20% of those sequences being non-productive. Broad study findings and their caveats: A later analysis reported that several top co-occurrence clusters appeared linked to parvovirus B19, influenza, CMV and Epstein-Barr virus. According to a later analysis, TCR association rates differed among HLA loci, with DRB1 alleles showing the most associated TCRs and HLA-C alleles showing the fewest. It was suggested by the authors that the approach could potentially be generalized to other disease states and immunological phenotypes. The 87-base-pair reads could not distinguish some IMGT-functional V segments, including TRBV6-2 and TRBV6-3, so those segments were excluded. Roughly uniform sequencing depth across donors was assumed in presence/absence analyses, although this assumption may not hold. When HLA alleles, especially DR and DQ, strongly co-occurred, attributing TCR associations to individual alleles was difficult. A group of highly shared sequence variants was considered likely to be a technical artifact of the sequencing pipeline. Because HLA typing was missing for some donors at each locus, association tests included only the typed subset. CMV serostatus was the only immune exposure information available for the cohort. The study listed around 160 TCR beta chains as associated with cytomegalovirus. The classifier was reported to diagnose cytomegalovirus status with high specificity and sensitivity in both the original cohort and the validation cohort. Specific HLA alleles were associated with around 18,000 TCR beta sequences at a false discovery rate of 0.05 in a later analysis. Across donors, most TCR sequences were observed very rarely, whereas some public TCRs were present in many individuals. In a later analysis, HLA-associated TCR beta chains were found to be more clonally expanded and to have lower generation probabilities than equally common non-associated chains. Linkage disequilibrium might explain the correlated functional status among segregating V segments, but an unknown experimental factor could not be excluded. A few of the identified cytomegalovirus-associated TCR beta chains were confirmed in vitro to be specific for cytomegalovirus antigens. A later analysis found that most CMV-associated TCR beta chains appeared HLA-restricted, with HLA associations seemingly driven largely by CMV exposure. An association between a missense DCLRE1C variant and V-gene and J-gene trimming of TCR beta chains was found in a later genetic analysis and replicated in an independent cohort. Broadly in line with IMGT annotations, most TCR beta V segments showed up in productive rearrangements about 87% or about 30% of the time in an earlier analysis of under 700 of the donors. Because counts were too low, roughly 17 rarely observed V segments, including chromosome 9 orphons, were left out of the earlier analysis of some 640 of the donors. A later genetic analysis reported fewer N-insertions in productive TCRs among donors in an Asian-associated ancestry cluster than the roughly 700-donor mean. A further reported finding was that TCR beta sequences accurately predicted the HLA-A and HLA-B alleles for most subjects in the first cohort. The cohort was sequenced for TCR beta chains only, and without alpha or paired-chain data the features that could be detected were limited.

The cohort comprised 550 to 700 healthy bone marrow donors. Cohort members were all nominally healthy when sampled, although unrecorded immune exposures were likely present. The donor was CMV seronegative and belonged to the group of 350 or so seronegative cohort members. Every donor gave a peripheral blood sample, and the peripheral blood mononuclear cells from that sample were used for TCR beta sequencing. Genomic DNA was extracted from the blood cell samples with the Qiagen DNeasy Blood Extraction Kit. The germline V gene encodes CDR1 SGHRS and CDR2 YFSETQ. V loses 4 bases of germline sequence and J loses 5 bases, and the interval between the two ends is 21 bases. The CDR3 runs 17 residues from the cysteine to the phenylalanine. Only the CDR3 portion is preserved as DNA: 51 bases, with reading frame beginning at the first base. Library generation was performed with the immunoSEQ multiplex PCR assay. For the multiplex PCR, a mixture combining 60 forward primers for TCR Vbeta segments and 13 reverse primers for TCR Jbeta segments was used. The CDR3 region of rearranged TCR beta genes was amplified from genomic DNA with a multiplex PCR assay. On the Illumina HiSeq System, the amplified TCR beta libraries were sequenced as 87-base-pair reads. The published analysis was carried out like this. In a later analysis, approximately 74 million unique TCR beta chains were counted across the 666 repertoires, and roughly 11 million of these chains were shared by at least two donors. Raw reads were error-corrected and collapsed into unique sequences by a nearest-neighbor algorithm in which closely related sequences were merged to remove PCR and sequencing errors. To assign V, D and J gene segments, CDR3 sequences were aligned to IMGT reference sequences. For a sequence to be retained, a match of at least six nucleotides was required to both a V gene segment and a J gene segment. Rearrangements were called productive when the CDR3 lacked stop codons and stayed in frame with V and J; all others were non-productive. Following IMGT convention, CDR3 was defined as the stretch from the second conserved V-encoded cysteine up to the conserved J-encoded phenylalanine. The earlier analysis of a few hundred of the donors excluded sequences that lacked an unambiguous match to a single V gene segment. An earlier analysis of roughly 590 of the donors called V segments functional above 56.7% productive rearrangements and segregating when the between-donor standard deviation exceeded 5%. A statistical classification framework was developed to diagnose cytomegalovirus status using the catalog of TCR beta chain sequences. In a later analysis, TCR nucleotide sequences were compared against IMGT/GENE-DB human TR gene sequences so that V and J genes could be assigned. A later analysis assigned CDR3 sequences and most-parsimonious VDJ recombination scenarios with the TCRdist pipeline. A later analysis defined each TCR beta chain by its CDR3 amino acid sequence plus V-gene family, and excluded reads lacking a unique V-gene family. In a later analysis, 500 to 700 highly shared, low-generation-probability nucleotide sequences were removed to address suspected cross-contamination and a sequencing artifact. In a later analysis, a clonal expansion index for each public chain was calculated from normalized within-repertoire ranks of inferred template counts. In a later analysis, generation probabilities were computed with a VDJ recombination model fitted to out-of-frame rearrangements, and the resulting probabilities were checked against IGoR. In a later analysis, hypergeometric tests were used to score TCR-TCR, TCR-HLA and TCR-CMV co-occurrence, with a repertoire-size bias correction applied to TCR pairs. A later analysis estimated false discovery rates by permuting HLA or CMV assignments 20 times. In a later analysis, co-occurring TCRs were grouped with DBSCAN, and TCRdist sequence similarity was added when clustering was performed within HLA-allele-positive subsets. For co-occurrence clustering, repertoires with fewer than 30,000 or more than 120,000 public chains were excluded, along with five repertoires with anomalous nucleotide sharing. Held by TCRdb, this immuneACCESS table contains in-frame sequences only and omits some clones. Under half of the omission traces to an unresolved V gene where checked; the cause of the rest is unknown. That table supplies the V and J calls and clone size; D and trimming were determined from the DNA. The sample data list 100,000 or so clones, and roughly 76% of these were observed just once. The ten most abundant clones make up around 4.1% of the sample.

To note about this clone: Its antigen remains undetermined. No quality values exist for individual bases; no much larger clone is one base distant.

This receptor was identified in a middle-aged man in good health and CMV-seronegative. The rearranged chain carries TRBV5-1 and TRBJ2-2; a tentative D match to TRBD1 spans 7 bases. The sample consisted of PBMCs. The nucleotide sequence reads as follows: TGCGCCAGCAGCCCCCGCCTGGGGGGCAGGGGGACCGGGGAGCTGTTTTTT. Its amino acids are CASSPRLGGRGTGELFF. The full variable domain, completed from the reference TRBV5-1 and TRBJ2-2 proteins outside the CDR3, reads KAGVTQTPRYLIKTRGQQVTLSCSPISGHRSVSWYQQTPGQGLQFLFEYFSETQRNKGNFPGRFSGRQFSNSRSEMNVSTLELGDSALYLCASSPRLGGRGTGELFFGEGSRLTVL.